The 31 T cell receptor beta chains given below trace back to one sample, sequenced in a study of human T cells and chemical hapten exposure. Time point defined: pre-sensitization, week 0. Noted treatment: therapeutic diphenylcyclopropenone sensitization with weekly scalp DPC. TCRdb itself ran the RACE reads through MiXCR, one entry per CDR3 protein. Among 85,000 to 130,000 distinct CDR3 sequences listed, less than 15% were seen once. This sample comprised whole blood, obtained in connection with sensitization to the hapten diphenylcyclopropenone (DPC). The receptors shown here come from a woman in her forties or fifties with alopecia areata. Some clones in this sample may be carry-over from other donors' samples.

This clonotype occurred a few times. The rearrangement links TRBV28 to TRBJ1-5; D remains ambiguous. From germline, CDR1 is MDHEN and CDR2 SYDVKM. The CDR3 loop spans 11 amino acids. V was pared by 5 bases and J by 10 bases, with 9 bases between. CDR3 nucleotide sequence: TGTGCCAGCAGTCTACCGGGACCCCAGCATTTT. It specifies CASSLPGPQHF.

The chain uses TRBV12-3 or TRBV12-4 and TRBJ1-1; maybe TRBD1 (6 bases). V shed 3 bases and J shed 1 base, with 9 bases lying between them. The CDR3 is made up of 14 amino acids. In DNA, the CDR3 is TGTGCCAGCAGTTTGAAGGGGGGGAACACTGAAGCTTTCTTT. Translated, it gives CASSLKGGNTEAFF.

The V call is TRBV19, the J call TRBJ1-5, with a weak D call TRBD1 (6 bases). Germline V CDR1 and CDR2: LNHDA, SQIVND (reference sequence). CDR3 length: 16 amino acids. Between the trimmed V and J ends, which lost 3 bases and 2 bases, there was a span of 14 bases. The CDR3 nucleotides read TGTGCCAGTAGTATTACGGGGGCCTCGGGCAATCAGCCCCAGCATTTT. Translated, it gives CASSITGASGNQPQHF.

This clonotype has more than one count but fewer than ten. This chain joins TRBV3-1 and TRBJ2-7; D might be TRBD1 (6 bases). Germline values: CDR1 LGHDT, CDR2 YNNKEL (reference sequence). The V gene lost 3 bases and the J gene lost 2 bases, with 11 bases spanning the gap. This CDR3 has 14 amino acids. The CDR3 loop is CASSHLHRAYEQYF. The CDR3 bases are TGTGCCAGCAGCCATTTGCACAGGGCCTACGAGCAGTACTTC.

This sequence joins TRBV5-1 and TRBJ2-1; the match to TRBD1 covers 9 bases. Losses at the gene ends were 6 bases for V and 6 bases for J; bases not matched to a gene: 10. Germline CDR1 is SGHRS and CDR2 is YFSETQ. This CDR3 has 15 amino acids. CDR3 coding DNA: TGCGCCAGCACCCTTATGGGGACAGGGAGCAATGAGCAGTTCTTC. Translating gives CASTLMGTGSNEQFF.

This clonotype appeared once. A much larger clone lies one base from this, so it may be a read error. The chain is built from TRBV6-2 or TRBV6-3 and TRBJ1-1; D gene uncertain. The CDR3 is made up of 15 amino acids. V dropped 4 bases and J dropped 4 bases, with 16 bases sitting between them. Germline V gives CDR1 MNHEY, CDR2 SVGEGT. The CDR3 sequence: CASSSPLVVSTEAFF. DNA for the CDR3: TGTGCCAGCAGTTCCCCGCTGGTGGTCTCCACTGAAGCTTTCTTT.

This clonotype was counted only a few times. The chain joins TRBV7-2 to TRBJ2-7, with D perhaps matching TRBD1 (5 bases). Germline-derived CDR1 and CDR2 are SGHTA and FQGNSA. The ends were cut back, 2 bases at V and 8 bases at J, with 13 bases in the middle. The CDR3 extends over 13 amino acids. CDR3 residues: CASSLSGWGQQYF. The CDR3 region has the DNA TGTGCCAGCAGCTTAAGTGGATGGGGCCAGCAGTACTTC. Looking up the rest from reference TRBV7-2 and TRBJ2-7 gives the full variable domain: GAGVSQSPSNKVTEKGKDVELRCDPISGHTALYWYRQSLGQGLEFLIYFQGNSAPDKSGLPSDRFSAERTGGSVSTLTIQRTQQEDSAVYLCASSLSGWGQQYFGPGTRLTVT.

This clonotype was counted a few times. The chain links TRBV28 to TRBJ2-7; D possibly corresponds to TRBD1 (6 bases). This CDR3 has 14 amino acids. Per germline, CDR1 MDHEN and CDR2 SYDVKM. V was pared by 2 bases and J by 3 bases, with 11 bases between. The CDR3 spells CASSLEGEIYEQYF. CDR3 in DNA: TGTGCCAGCAGTTTAGAGGGGGAAATCTACGAGCAGTACTTC.

In its sample, this clonotype was seen a few times. This chain links TRBV28 with TRBJ2-1, with D hard to call. The V end was cut by 2 bases, the J end by 9 bases, with 11 bases between. The CDR3 is 13 amino acids. Germline values: CDR1 MDHEN, CDR2 SYDVKM. The CDR3 DNA sequence: TGTGCCAGCAGTTTAAATCCGACGCGTGAGCAGTTCTTC. Amino acid sequence: CASSLNPTREQFF.

The chain recombines TRBV11-2 with TRBJ2-5; TRBD2 agrees at 12 bases. The CDR3 runs 18 residues. Trimming took 5 bases from V and 8 from J; bases not matched to a gene: 18. CDR1 and CDR2 from the germline V gene are SGHAT and FQNNGV. The CDR3 here is CASSPTILAGGPPSTQYF. For the CDR3, the DNA is TGTGCCAGCAGCCCCACTATACTAGCGGGAGGCCCCCCATCTACCCAGTACTTC.

The CDR3, as DNA: TGTGCCAGCAGTTACTCGAGCGGGGGGAACTACGAGCAGTACTTC. Translated, it gives CASSYSSGGNYEQYF. The rearrangement uses TRBV6-5 and TRBJ2-7, with 9 bases that match TRBD2. This CDR3 has 15 residues. J lost 3 bases, V lost 0 bases, and 3 bases had no gene match. In germline, CDR1 is MNHEY, CDR2 SVGAGI.

The chain has TRBV6-2 or TRBV6-3 and TRBJ2-3; D assignment may be TRBD1 or TRBD2 (6 bases each). CDR1 MNHEY and CDR2 SVGEGT come from the germline V gene. Trimming cost V 5 bases and J 3 bases, with 18 bases left between them. The CDR3 has 16 amino acids. The CDR3, as DNA: TGTGCCAGCAGTACGGGGGACACCTCGGGGACAGATACGCAGTATTTT. Translation: CASSTGDTSGTDTQYF.

The CDR3 DNA is TGTGCCACTAGGGAGCAGTTCTTC. Translation: CATREQFF. The rearrangement links TRBV9 to TRBJ2-1; D remains unclear. The V end lost 9 bases, the J end lost 10 bases, and 5 bases lay between the germline ends. CDR1 and CDR2 from the germline V gene are SGDLS and YYNGEE. The CDR3 has 8 amino acids.

The table lists this clonotype with a few counts. The rearrangement joins TRBV6-1 to TRBJ2-3, with a weak D call TRBD2 (6 bases). Germline lookup yields CDR1 MNHNS and CDR2 SASEGT. The CDR3 spans 14 residues. V lost 7 bases and J 3 bases, leaving 14 bases between the germline ends. CDR3 DNA sequence: TGTGCCAGCAAGTGGGGGGAGGCGACAGATACGCAGTATTTT. This encodes CASKWGEATDTQYF.

The rearrangement joins TRBV27 to TRBJ1-2; 8 bases are shared with TRBD1. The germline V gene encodes CDR1 MNHEY and CDR2 SMNVEV (reference sequence). The V segment lost 5 bases and the J segment 8 bases; nucleotides outside the gene matches: 4. This CDR3 is 12 amino acids long. As DNA, the CDR3 is TGTGCCAGCAGTGGGACAGGAGGAGGCTACACCTTC. Protein sequence: CASSGTGGGYTF.

This clonotype was seen a few times. J is TRBJ2-7 and V is TRBV19, with 11 bases identical to TRBD2. The CDR3 runs to 17 residues. CDR1 and CDR2 (germline): LNHDA, SQIVND (reference sequence). The V segment lost 0 bases and the J segment 2 bases; nucleotides outside the gene matches: 6. The CDR3 is CASSIDPGLADPYEQYF. The CDR3 coding sequence is TGTGCCAGTAGTATAGACCCGGGACTAGCGGATCCCTACGAGCAGTACTTC.

This clonotype was seen at least ten times. V is TRBV6-5 and J is TRBJ1-5; D may be TRBD1 (5 bases). V was cut by 6 bases and J by 7 bases, with 13 bases left in between. This CDR3 comprises 13 residues. Germline CDR1 and CDR2: MNHEY and SVGAGI. DNA of the CDR3: TGTGCCAGCAGCCGTGGGGGGGGGCAGCCCCAGCATTTT. Amino acid sequence: CASSRGGGQPQHF.

The rearrangement uses TRBV18 and TRBJ1-5, with 7 bases matching TRBD1. Per germline, CDR1 KGHSH and CDR2 LQKENI. There are 14 residues in the CDR3. V dropped 3 bases and J dropped 7; count of bases not matched to a gene: 6. The CDR3 sequence is CASSPPGGGQPQHF. The CDR3 coding sequence is TGTGCCAGCTCACCCCCAGGGGGGGGACAGCCCCAGCATTTT.

Ten or more counts support this clonotype. V and J are TRBV7-9 and TRBJ2-1; D gene ambiguous. The V and J ends lost 8 bases and 0 bases respectively, with 23 bases between them. The CDR3 extends over 18 amino acids. CDR1 SEHNR and CDR2 FQNEAQ come from the germline V gene (reference sequence). CDR3 loop: CASGPTRNSRSSYNEQFF. CDR3 nucleotides: TGTGCCAGCGGACCGACACGAAACTCCAGGAGCTCCTACAATGAGCAGTTCTTC.

In its sample, this clonotype was seen many times. This chain links TRBV7-8 with TRBJ2-7; possibly TRBD1 or TRBD2 for D (5 bases each). Germline lookup yields CDR1 SGHVS and CDR2 FQNEAQ. This CDR3 region has 13 residues. V shed 1 base and J shed 2 bases, with 6 bases lying between them. In DNA, the CDR3 is TGTGCCAGCAGCTTAGGGGGACCCTACGAGCAGTACTTC. It specifies CASSLGGPYEQYF.

The chain carries TRBV28 and TRBJ1-2; D remains ambiguous. With 4 bases removed from V and 1 base from J, the gap between germline ends came to 4 bases. The CDR3 covers 12 residues. Looked up from germline, CDR1 is MDHEN and CDR2 is SYDVKM. The CDR3 nucleotides are TGTGCCAGCAGTTATTTTAACTATGGCTACACCTTC. Its translation is CASSYFNYGYTF.

This clonotype was detected a few times. This chain uses TRBV7-9 with TRBJ2-7; D ambiguous. The V gene lost 5 bases and the J gene lost 3 bases, with 11 bases spanning the gap. The CDR3 length is 13 residues. The germline CDR1 and CDR2 sequences are SEHNR and FQNEAQ (reference sequence). The CDR3 loop is CASSGVPGYEQYF. CDR3 in DNA: TGTGCCAGCAGCGGGGTCCCGGGCTACGAGCAGTACTTC.

This clonotype occurred many times. The CDR3 DNA reads as TGTGCCAGCACGGACTCTGGGGCCAACGTCCTGACTTTC. This translates into CASTDSGANVLTF. The V and J genes are TRBV18 and TRBJ2-6; D call uncertain. CDR3 length: 13 amino acids. Deletions cut 8 bases from V and 0 bases from J, with 5 bases between. CDR1 KGHSH and CDR2 LQKENI come from the germline V gene.

This clonotype was recorded at least ten times. The chain carries TRBV10-1 and TRBJ1-2; D not resolved. The CDR3 is 11 residues long. Per germline, CDR1 WNHNN and CDR2 SYGVQD (reference sequence). V lost 8 bases to trimming and J lost 7 bases, with 11 bases between them. The CDR3 here is CASRKGAGYTF. CDR3 DNA: TGCGCCAGCCGCAAGGGAGCTGGCTACACCTTC.

The chain employs TRBV3-1 and TRBJ1-2; D gene uncertain. There are 14 residues in the CDR3. V lost 4 bases to trimming and J lost 6 bases, with 15 bases between them. Germline values: CDR1 LGHDT, CDR2 YNNKEL (reference sequence). The CDR3 DNA reads as TGTGCCAGCAGCCGAAGAGTACAAGTACATGGCTACACCTTC. Amino acid sequence: CASSRRVQVHGYTF.

This clonotype was recorded a few times. The CDR3 is CASSYTESGYEQYF. CDR3 DNA: TGTGCCAGCAGTTATACCGAATCAGGTTACGAGCAGTACTTC. The chain recombines TRBV6-6 with TRBJ2-7; D is uncertain. This CDR3 comprises 14 residues. Between the trimmed V and J ends, which lost 3 bases and 4 bases, there was a span of 13 bases. CDR1 and CDR2 from the germline V gene are MNHNY and SVGAGI (reference sequence).

This clonotype came up a few times. This chain joins TRBV7-9 and TRBJ1-2; the D gene is possibly TRBD1 (5 bases). The CDR3 spans 15 residues. Per germline, CDR1 SEHNR and CDR2 FQNEAQ (reference sequence). V lost 4 bases, J lost 6 bases, and 18 bases lay in between. The CDR3 loop is CASSSRQPEEDGYTF. CDR3 bases: TGTGCCAGCAGCTCACGACAGCCAGAAGAGGATGGCTACACCTTC.

This clonotype occurred many times. The genes are TRBV27 and TRBJ1-6; D is possibly TRBD1 (6 bases). The CDR3 runs to 16 residues. Germline V gene sequence: CDR1 MNHEY, CDR2 SMNVEV (reference sequence). Trimming took 1 base from V and 4 from J, leaving 11 bases between them. CDR3 region: CASSLFFGTYNSPLHF. CDR3 sequence (DNA): TGTGCCAGCAGTTTATTTTTTGGGACATATAATTCACCCCTCCACTTT.

This clonotype was counted ten times or more. The CDR3 protein is CASSWTGNSYNSPLHF. CDR3 DNA sequence: TGTGCCAGCAGCTGGACAGGGAACTCCTATAATTCACCCCTCCACTTT. The chain recombines TRBV7-8 with TRBJ1-6, with TRBD1 matching 8 bases. With V trimmed by 4 bases and J by 0 bases, 2 bases remained unmatched. This CDR3 contains 16 residues. The germline gives CDR1 SGHVS, CDR2 FQNEAQ.

This rearrangement joins TRBV5-6 to TRBJ1-3, with TRBD1 as a possible D gene (6 bases). V lost 4 bases and J lost 0, with 11 bases in between. The CDR3 length is 15 residues. CDR1 and CDR2 (germline): SGHDT, YYEEEE. The CDR3 nucleotides read TGTGCCAGCAGCCTTCGGGACACCTCTGGAAACACCATATATTTT. It yields the protein CASSLRDTSGNTIYF.

This clonotype was counted only a few times. The V gene is TRBV28, the J gene TRBJ1-5, with TRBD1 identical over 7 bases. CDR1 is MDHEN and CDR2 is SYDVKM in the germline V gene. The CDR3 runs 14 residues. Trimming at V came to 3 bases and at J to 5 bases, leaving 4 bases not matched to a gene. The CDR3 DNA follows: TGTGCCAGCAGTTTGGCACAGGGGCATCAGCCCCAGCATTTT. The encoded protein is CASSLAQGHQPQHF.